Below, 12 T cell receptor beta chains from the same sample are listed, as sequenced in a study of blood T cell repertoires in COVID-19. The method was immunoSEQ multiplex PCR; TCRdb's version includes in-frame clones alone and lacks a portion of them. The sample contains some 87,000 clones, over 70% of which appear only once. Sequenced input: peripheral blood. These receptor sequences come from a human donor in a cohort sampled during active COVID-19.

The table lists this clone with a count of one. The gene calls are TRBV2 and TRBJ2-3; 7 bases are a match to TRBD1. The CDR3 runs to 14 residues. J lost 2 bases, V lost 10 bases, and 9 bases had no gene match. CDR1 is SNHLY, CDR2 FYNNEI, per germline. The CDR3 sequence: CATLRDSLTDTQYF. The CDR3 bases are TGTGCCACCCTCCGGGACAGCCTCACAGATACGCAGTATTTT.

The table lists this clone with a count of one. V and J are TRBV6-5 and TRBJ2-6; no firm D call. V gave up 8 bases and J gave up 11 bases, with 16 bases separating them. Germline CDR1 MNHEY, CDR2 SVGAGI. The CDR3 spans 13 residues. In nucleotides, the CDR3 is TGTGCCAGCCCCTTCGCGTTATCCGACGTCCTGACTTTC. Translating it yields CASPFALSDVLTF.

The sample holds one count of this clone. The chain couples TRBV28 to TRBJ1-6; weak D call: TRBD1 (5 bases). The CDR3 totals 13 residues. The germline CDR1 and CDR2 sequences are MDHEN and SYDVKM. Between the trimmed V and J ends, which lost 7 bases and 5 bases, there was a span of 9 bases. Here the CDR3 reads CASNGGDNSPLHF. CDR3 nucleotide sequence: TGTGCCAGCAACGGGGGGGATAATTCACCCCTCCACTTT. The full variable domain, in which reference TRBV28 and TRBJ1-6 provide the parts outside the CDR3, is DVKVTQSSRYLVKRTGEKVFLECVQDMDHENMFWYRQDPGLGLRLIYFSYDVKMKEKGDIPEGYSVSREKKERFSLILESASTNQTSMYLCASNGGDNSPLHFGNGTRLTVT.

The chain links TRBV5-5 to TRBJ1-2; 7 bases are a match to TRBD1. Germline assignment: CDR1 SGHKS and CDR2 YYEKEE (reference sequence). The CDR3 loop spans 13 amino acids. V shed 5 bases, J shed 1 base, and the junction held 2 bases outside the gene matches. CDR3 sequence reads: CASRRDSNYGYTF. The CDR3 DNA is TGTGCCAGCAGGCGGGACAGTAACTATGGCTACACCTTC. Supplemented by reference TRBV5-5 and TRBJ1-2, the full variable domain reads DAGVTQSPTHLIKTRGQQVTLRCSPISGHKSVSWYQQVLGQGPQFIFQYYEKEERGRGNFPDRFSARQFPNYSSELNVNALLLGDSALYLCASRRDSNYGYTFGSGTRLTVV.

The chain is built from TRBV7-2 and TRBJ2-5, with 13 bases matching TRBD2. This CDR3 comprises 16 residues. The V and J ends lost 4 bases and 5 bases, in that order; junction bases with no gene match: 7. Looked up from germline, CDR1 is SGHTA and CDR2 is FQGNSA. The CDR3 bases are TGTGCCAGCAGCTCAACTAGCGGGGGGGAGGTGGAGACCCAGTACTTC. Translation gives CASSSTSGGEVETQYF. Full variable domain (remainder filled in from reference TRBV7-2 and TRBJ2-5): GAGVSQSPSNKVTEKGKDVELRCDPISGHTALYWYRQSLGQGLEFLIYFQGNSAPDKSGLPSDRFSAERTGGSVSTLTIQRTQQEDSAVYLCASSSTSGGEVETQYFGPGTRLLVL.

The V gene is TRBV27, the J gene TRBJ2-7; TRBD2 might be the D (6 bases). V was cut by 5 bases and J by 3 bases, with 26 bases left in between. Germline V CDR1 and CDR2: MNHEY, SMNVEV (reference sequence). This CDR3 spans 18 amino acids. CDR3 sequence: CASSTIAEHYIWGYEQYF. DNA of the CDR3: TGTGCCAGCAGTACGATAGCGGAACACTATATTTGGGGCTACGAGCAGTACTTC.

The chain carries TRBV9 and TRBJ2-5; the match to TRBD1 covers 7 bases. Germline V gene sequence: CDR1 SGDLS, CDR2 YYNGEE. The CDR3 consists of 14 residues. J lost 4 bases, V lost 0 bases, and 3 bases had no gene match. CDR3 coding DNA: TGTGCCAGCAGCGTAGCCACAGGGGTAGAGACCCAGTACTTC. This codes for CASSVATGVETQYF.

The V and J genes are TRBV5-5 and TRBJ2-1; no definite D call. The germline gives CDR1 SGHKS, CDR2 YYEKEE (reference sequence). V gave up 4 bases and J gave up 7 bases, with 15 bases separating them. This CDR3 region has 14 residues. DNA of the CDR3: TGTGCCAGCAGCCTACCAATACAGTGGAATGAGCAGTTCTTC. Amino acids: CASSLPIQWNEQFF. Together with reference TRBV5-5 and TRBJ2-1, the CDR3 gives the full variable domain: DAGVTQSPTHLIKTRGQQVTLRCSPISGHKSVSWYQQVLGQGPQFIFQYYEKEERGRGNFPDRFSARQFPNYSSELNVNALLLGDSALYLCASSLPIQWNEQFFGPGTRLTVL.

This clone has at least ten counts. The V and J genes are TRBV3-1 (or the pseudogene TRBV3-2) and TRBJ1-1; possibly TRBD1 for D (5 bases). The CDR3 is made up of 15 amino acids. Trimming removed 1 base from V and 3 bases from J, with 12 bases in between. Germline CDR1 reads LGHDT; CDR2 reads YNNKEL (reference sequence). The CDR3 nucleotides are TGTGCCAGCAGCCAAGCTGAGGGGACTTACACTGAAGCTTTCTTT. Residues: CASSQAEGTYTEAFF.

The V and J genes are TRBV6-2 or TRBV6-3 and TRBJ2-3; a weak D match, TRBD2 (6 bases). Germline CDR1 and CDR2: MNHEY and SVGEGT. CDR3 length: 16 amino acids. V lost 4 bases to trimming and J lost 6 bases, with 20 bases between them. CDR3 sequence reads: CASSLIPGGVQDTQYF. CDR3 nucleotide sequence: TGTGCCAGCAGTTTGATACCCGGCGGGGTCCAGGATACGCAGTATTTT.

V gene TRBV19 combines with J gene TRBJ1-1; TRBD1 might be the D (6 bases). The length of the CDR3 is 16 residues. Per the germline V gene, CDR1 is LNHDA and CDR2 is SQIVND (reference sequence). V shed 3 bases and J shed 8 bases, with 22 bases lying between them. The CDR3 here is CASSIGPRGQEAEAFF. Here the CDR3 DNA reads TGTGCCAGTAGTATCGGCCCGCGGGGGCAGGAGGCCGAAGCTTTCTTT.

CDR3 region: CASSPQGSAGNTIYF. DNA of the CDR3: TGCGCCAGCAGTCCTCAGGGTTCAGCTGGAAACACCATATATTTT. The rearrangement joins TRBV5-1 to TRBJ1-3; possibly TRBD1 for D (5 bases). The V end lost 5 bases, the J end lost 2 bases, and 14 bases lay between the germline ends. Germline CDR1 reads SGHRS; CDR2 reads YFSETQ. This CDR3 spans 15 amino acids.